This TCR beta chain was profiled in a study of identical twins' blood T cells. Notes on this clonotype: The antigen is undetermined. One end of the junction does not line up with germline, which may come from a read error.

Overall study findings and caveats: Abundant TCRbeta CDR3s overlapped more between twins than with unrelated donors. Mainly, cloneset size products determined shared clonotypes, twins included.

This CDR3 is 15 amino acids long. Germline loops: CDR1 SEHNR, CDR2 FQNEAQ (reference sequence). TCRdb called the 5' RACE reads again in MiXCR, with one record for every CDR3 protein. The data hold fewer than 450,000 distinct CDR3 sequences, with approximately 30% observed a single time. Sequencing was carried out using PBMCs. J is TRBJ2-1 and V is TRBV7-9; the match to TRBD1 covers 7 bases. The sequence came from a woman between 18 and 50 years old in good health. CDR3 protein: CAGSPNRDRYNEQFF. The CDR3 nucleotides read TGTGCCGGCAGCCCAAACCGGGACAGATACAATGAGCAGTTCTTC. Variable domain in full (rest from reference TRBV7-9 and TRBJ2-1): DTGVSQNPRHKITKRGQNVTFRCDPISEHNRLYWYRQTLGQGPEFLTYFQNEAQLEKSRLLSDRFSAERPKGSFSTLEIQRTEQGDSAMYLCAGSPNRDRYNEQFFGPGTRLTVL.